A selection of T cell receptor beta chains follows, all from one sample in a study of blood T cell repertoires in COVID-19. TCRdb keeps only in-frame clones here, not all; method: immunoSEQ multiplex PCR. The sample contains hundreds of thousands of clones, 85% of which appear only once. The sequenced sample was PBMCs or T cells enriched from blood (not recorded which). These TCRs come from a woman in her 30s who had been exposed to COVID-19. The CDR3 runs from the conserved cysteine through the conserved F or W. The D gene is left open where the match is weak. Size is stated for part of the rows, as once, few or many counts, or as a class when the clone is expanded.

CDR3 DNA: TGTGCCAGTAGTGGCGGATTCCAAGAGACCCAGTACTTC
CDR3 protein: CASSGGFQETQYF
clone size: -
J gene: TRBJ2-5
D gene: -
V gene: TRBV19

CDR3 DNA: TGTGCCAGCAGCGTATCATCGGGGGGGTATTCACCCCTCCACTTT
CDR3 protein: CASSVSSGGYSPLHF
clone size: -
J gene: TRBJ1-6
D gene: -
V gene: TRBV9

CDR3 DNA: TGTGCCAGCAGCTTATGCCCAGAATGTGGAAACACCATATATTTT
CDR3 protein: CASSLCPECGNTIYF
clone size: once
J gene: TRBJ1-3
D gene: -
V gene: TRBV7-2

CDR3 DNA: TGTGCCAGCAGCTTAGGTCTGGGGGGTGGCAATCAGCCCCAGCATTTT
CDR3 protein: CASSLGLGGGNQPQHF
clone size: few
J gene: TRBJ1-5
D gene: -
V gene: TRBV7-9

CDR3 DNA: TGTGCCAGCAGCTCGGGACTAGCGTTACAAGAGACCCAGTACTTC
CDR3 protein: CASSSGLALQETQYF
clone size: -
J gene: TRBJ2-5
D gene: TRBD2
V gene: TRBV11-3

CDR3 DNA: TGTGCCAGCAGCTTTTTTCCCGGGACAGGGTTCTATCAGCCCCAGCATTTT
CDR3 protein: CASSFFPGTGFYQPQHF
clone size: -
J gene: TRBJ1-5
D gene: TRBD1
V gene: TRBV7-9

CDR3 DNA: TGCGCCAGCAGCCCTGGGACTATTTCCTACGAGCAGTACTTC
CDR3 protein: CASSPGTISYEQYF
clone size: once
J gene: TRBJ2-7
D gene: TRBD2
V gene: TRBV4-1

CDR3 DNA: TGCGCCAGCAGCCCGGGGACAGGGGGAGGAACTGAAGCTTTCTTT
CDR3 protein: CASSPGTGGGTEAFF
clone size: -
J gene: TRBJ1-1
D gene: TRBD1
V gene: TRBV5-1

CDR3 DNA: TGTGCCAGCTCTCATCGGGACTTCGAGAACACTGAAGCTTTCTTT
CDR3 protein: CASSHRDFENTEAFF
clone size: -
J gene: TRBJ1-1
D gene: -
V gene: TRBV18

CDR3 DNA: TGTGCCAGCAGCAGGCTTGGGCTAGCCAAAAACATTCAGTACTTC
CDR3 protein: CASSRLGLAKNIQYF
clone size: -
J gene: TRBJ2-4
D gene: -
V gene: TRBV21-1

CDR3 DNA: TGTGCCAGCAGCTCCCCAGGCACCGGGGAGCTGTTTTTT
CDR3 protein: CASSSPGTGELFF
clone size: -
J gene: TRBJ2-2
D gene: -
V gene: TRBV5-4

CDR3 DNA: TGCGCCAGCAGCCAAGAAGATCTTGTACTCCCGGGACAGGGTCCGAACACTGAAGCTTTCTTT
CDR3 protein: CASSQEDLVLPGQGPNTEAFF
clone size: many
J gene: TRBJ1-1
D gene: TRBD1
V gene: TRBV4-3

CDR3 DNA: TGTGCCAGCAGCCTGAGGGTCTTCGAGAAGACGAGCTACACCTTC
CDR3 protein: CASSLRVFEKTSYTF
clone size: few
J gene: TRBJ1-2
D gene: -
V gene: TRBV28

CDR3 DNA: TGTGCCAGCAGCCCCTCCCCGCGGGAAAAACTGTTTTTT
CDR3 protein: CASSPSPREKLFF
clone size: -
J gene: TRBJ1-4
D gene: -
V gene: TRBV9

CDR3 DNA: TGCGCCAGCAGCCAAGATAGTACCAGCGGGGGGCTCAACGAGCAGTACTTC
CDR3 protein: CASSQDSTSGGLNEQYF
clone size: -
J gene: TRBJ2-7
D gene: TRBD2
V gene: TRBV4-1

CDR3 DNA: TGTGCCAGCAGCTTAGTTGCGGGGGGGCCGGGCAATGAGCAGTTCTTC
CDR3 protein: CASSLVAGGPGNEQFF
clone size: -
J gene: TRBJ2-1
D gene: TRBD2
V gene: TRBV11-2

CDR3 DNA: TGTGCCAGCAGCCCTCTTCAGGGGGCCCAATACAATGAGCAGTTCTTC
CDR3 protein: CASSPLQGAQYNEQFF
clone size: once
J gene: TRBJ2-1
D gene: TRBD1
V gene: TRBV7-3

CDR3 DNA: TGTGCCAGCAGCTTACAAGGGACAGGGATCTATGGCTACACCTTC
CDR3 protein: CASSLQGTGIYGYTF
clone size: -
J gene: TRBJ1-2
D gene: TRBD1
V gene: TRBV11-2

CDR3 DNA: TGTGCCAGCAGTCTCCGGGACAGGGTCACTGAAGCTTTCTTT
CDR3 protein: CASSLRDRVTEAFF
clone size: few
J gene: TRBJ1-1
D gene: TRBD1
V gene: TRBV27

CDR3 DNA: TGTGCCTGGAGTACGGGCCAGGGTTCCTACGAGCAGTACTTC
CDR3 protein: CAWSTGQGSYEQYF
clone size: -
J gene: TRBJ2-7
D gene: -
V gene: TRBV30

CDR3 DNA: TGCGCCAGCAGCTCAACATGGGGGGGAAACCCTGAAGCTTTCTTT
CDR3 protein: CASSSTWGGNPEAFF
clone size: -
J gene: TRBJ1-1
D gene: -
V gene: TRBV4-1

CDR3 DNA: TGCGCCAGCAGCCAAGATCGGAGCGGCTCTGGGGCCAACGTCCTGACTTTC
CDR3 protein: CASSQDRSGSGANVLTF
clone size: once
J gene: TRBJ2-6
D gene: -
V gene: TRBV4-3

CDR3 DNA: TGTGCCAGCAGCTTCCCGGATAGCGGGGGCGGCGAGCAGTACTTC
CDR3 protein: CASSFPDSGGGEQYF
clone size: -
J gene: TRBJ2-7
D gene: TRBD2
V gene: TRBV6-2/TRBV6-3

CDR3 DNA: TGTGCCAGTAGTCGGGGACTAGCCTCCTACAATGAGCAGTTCTTC
CDR3 protein: CASSRGLASYNEQFF
clone size: -
J gene: TRBJ2-1
D gene: TRBD2
V gene: TRBV19

CDR3 DNA: TGCGCCAGCAGCCAAGGATTAGATCGGGAAGGCTACACCTTC
CDR3 protein: CASSQGLDREGYTF
clone size: -
J gene: TRBJ1-2
D gene: -
V gene: TRBV4-3

CDR3 DNA: TGTGCCTGGAGTTTCCAGGATAATGAAAAACTGTTTTTT
CDR3 protein: CAWSFQDNEKLFF
clone size: -
J gene: TRBJ1-4
D gene: -
V gene: TRBV30

CDR3 DNA: TGTGCCAGCAGCTTCATAGCGGGGGGCGCAGATACGCAGTATTTT
CDR3 protein: CASSFIAGGADTQYF
clone size: -
J gene: TRBJ2-3
D gene: TRBD2
V gene: TRBV11-1

CDR3 DNA: TGCGCCAGCAGTCAATCCGAGAAAGGGGGCTACACTGAAGCTTTCTTT
CDR3 protein: CASSQSEKGGYTEAFF
clone size: -
J gene: TRBJ1-1
D gene: TRBD1
V gene: TRBV23-1

CDR3 DNA: TGTGCCACCAGGCCGAGCTCTGGAAACACCATATATTTT
CDR3 protein: CATRPSSGNTIYF
clone size: -
J gene: TRBJ1-3
D gene: -
V gene: TRBV28

CDR3 DNA: TGTGCCAGTAGTATTGGTGGGGGGGCCGGCGAGACCCAGTACTTC
CDR3 protein: CASSIGGGAGETQYF
clone size: -
J gene: TRBJ2-5
D gene: -
V gene: TRBV19

CDR3 DNA: TGTGCCAGTACCCCGACAGGGGGGTCTTACTCACCCCTCCACTTT
CDR3 protein: CASTPTGGSYSPLHF
clone size: -
J gene: TRBJ1-6
D gene: TRBD1
V gene: TRBV19

CDR3 DNA: TGTGCCACCATATTGTACTTTCACCACGGAAACACCATATATTTT
CDR3 protein: CATILYFHHGNTIYF
clone size: -
J gene: TRBJ1-3
D gene: -
V gene: TRBV24-1